This T cell receptor (beta chain) was sequenced in a study of post-analysis software for immune sequencing data. Looking at the study overall: Courses of disease covered relapsing-remitting, secondary progressive and progressive-relapsing multiple sclerosis. Study-wide findings and caveats: TRBV5-6, TRBV5-1 and TRBV20-1 belonged to a set of roughly five TRBV segments that were more frequent in patients than controls.

To note about this clonotype: Its antigen is currently unknown.

The CDR3 length is 15 residues. Germline CDR1 and CDR2: MNHEY and SVGEGT. The V end lost 0 bases, the J end lost 5 bases, and 11 bases lay between the germline ends. cDNA libraries for TCR beta contained unique molecular identifiers. Via MiXCR, TCRdb re-called the PCR reads, giving one row per CDR3 protein. The table records hundreds of thousands of distinct CDR3 sequences, less than 35% of them present only once. This TCR came from a girl aged 10 to 17 with multiple sclerosis. Sequenced material: blood. The gene calls are TRBV6-2 or TRBV6-3 and TRBJ2-1, with D hard to call. In nucleotides, the CDR3 is TGTGCCAGCAGTTACTCTCCCCGGCTGAACAATGAGCAGTTCTTC. It yields the protein CASSYSPRLNNEQFF.